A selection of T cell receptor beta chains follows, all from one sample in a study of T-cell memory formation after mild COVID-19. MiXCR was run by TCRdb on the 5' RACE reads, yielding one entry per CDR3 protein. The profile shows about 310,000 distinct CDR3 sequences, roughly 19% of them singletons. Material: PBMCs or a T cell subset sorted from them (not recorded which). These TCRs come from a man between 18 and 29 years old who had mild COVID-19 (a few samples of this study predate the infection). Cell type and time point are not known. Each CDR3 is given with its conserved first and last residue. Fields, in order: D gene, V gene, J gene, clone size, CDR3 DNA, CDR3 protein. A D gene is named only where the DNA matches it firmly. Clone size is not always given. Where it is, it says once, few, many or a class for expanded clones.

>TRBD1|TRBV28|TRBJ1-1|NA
TGTGCCAGCAGTTTTGGGACAGGGTCGGGAACTGAAGCTTTCTTT
CASSFGTGSGTEAFF
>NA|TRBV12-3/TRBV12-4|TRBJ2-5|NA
TGTGCCAGCAGTTTAAAATACCCGTCTCAAGAGACCCAGTACTTC
CASSLKYPSQETQYF
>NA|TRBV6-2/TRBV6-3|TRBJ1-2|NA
TGTGCCAGCAGTTACGGCGACAGATACTATGGCTACACCTTC
CASSYGDRYYGYTF
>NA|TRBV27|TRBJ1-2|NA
TGTGCCAGCAGTTGGAAGGGGCCCTATGGCTACACCTTC
CASSWKGPYGYTF
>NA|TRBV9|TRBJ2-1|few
TGTGCCAGCAGCTGGGAGGTAGGCGGCGAGCAGTTCTTC
CASSWEVGGEQFF
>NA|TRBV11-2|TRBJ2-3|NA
TGTGCCAGCAGCCCTAGGGGGGAACATACGCAGTATTTT
CASSPRGEHTQYF
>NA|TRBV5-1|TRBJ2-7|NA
TGCGCCAGCAGCTTGGTATTGCAGGGTCCCTACGAGCAGTACTTC
CASSLVLQGPYEQYF
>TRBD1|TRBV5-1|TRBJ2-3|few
TGCGCCAGCAGTTTACCGGGACAGGGGGCAACAGATACGCAGTATTTT
CASSLPGQGATDTQYF
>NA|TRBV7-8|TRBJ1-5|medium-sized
TGTGCCAGCAGCTTCAAAGACAGGCCCTTCGGCAATCAGCCCCAGCATTTT
CASSFKDRPFGNQPQHF
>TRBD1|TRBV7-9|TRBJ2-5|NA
TGTGCCAGCAGCCCCGGGACAGGGGGCGCAGAGACCCAGTACTTC
CASSPGTGGAETQYF
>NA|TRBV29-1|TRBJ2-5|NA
TGCAGCGTTGAACGAGGGAACCAAGAGACCCAGTACTTC
CSVERGNQETQYF
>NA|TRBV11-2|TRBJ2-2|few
TGTGCCAGCAGTTACTCCTGGTCCGGGGAGCTGTTTTTT
CASSYSWSGELFF
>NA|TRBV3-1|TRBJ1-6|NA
TGTGCCAGCAGCCAAGGGGCGGTTGACTCACCCCTCCACTTT
CASSQGAVDSPLHF
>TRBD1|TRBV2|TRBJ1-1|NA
TGTGCCAGCAGCCGTCGACAGGGGCTGAACACTGAAGCTTTCTTT
CASSRRQGLNTEAFF
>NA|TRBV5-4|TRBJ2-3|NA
TGTGCCAGCAGCGCGCGGACAGTCATTAGCACAGATACGCAGTATTTT
CASSARTVISTDTQYF
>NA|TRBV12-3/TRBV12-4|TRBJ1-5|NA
TGTGCCAGCAGTCCACAGATGGGGAGCAATCAGCCCCAGCATTTT
CASSPQMGSNQPQHF
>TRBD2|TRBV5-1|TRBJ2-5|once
TGCGCCAGCGACTTTGGGACTAGCAGAGGGGTCGCCCAGTACTTC
CASDFGTSRGVAQYF
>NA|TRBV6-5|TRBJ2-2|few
TGTGCCAGCAGTTACTTCGCGGGTCCTAACACCGGGGAGCTGTTTTTT
CASSYFAGPNTGELFF
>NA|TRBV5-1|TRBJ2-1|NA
TGCGCCAGCAGAGAGGGAATCACTAGGGGAAATGAGCAGTTCTTC
CASREGITRGNEQFF
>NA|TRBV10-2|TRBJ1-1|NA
TGCGCCAGCAGTGGTCGCTGGACAACGAAGAACACTGAAGCTTTCTTT
CASSGRWTTKNTEAFF
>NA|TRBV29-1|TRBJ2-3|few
TGCAGCGTTGTGGCGGCGGGCACAGATACGCAGTATTTT
CSVVAAGTDTQYF
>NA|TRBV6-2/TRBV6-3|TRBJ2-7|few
TGTGCCAGCAATGAGCAGTACTTC
CASNEQYF
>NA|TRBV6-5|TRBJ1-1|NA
TGTGCCAGCAGCCGGACACCCCAGAGTGGACTTGGAGCTTTCTTT
CASSRTPQSGLGAFF
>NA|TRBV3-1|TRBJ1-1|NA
TGTGCCAGCAGCGAACAGGGAGACTCCGCTGAAGCTTTCTTT
CASSEQGDSAEAFF
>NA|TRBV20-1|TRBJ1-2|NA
TGCAGTGCTAATGGGGGCCCCGCGGGCATCGGCTACACCTTC
CSANGGPAGIGYTF
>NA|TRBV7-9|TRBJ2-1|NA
TGTGCCAGCAGCTTACAGGGAGAGCCTAACAATGAGCAGTTCTTC
CASSLQGEPNNEQFF
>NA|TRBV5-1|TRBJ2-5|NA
TGCGCCAGCAGCCCTGGGACGCAGGGAGAGACCCAGTACTTC
CASSPGTQGETQYF
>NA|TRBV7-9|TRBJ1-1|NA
TGTGCCAGCAGCCGGGGACGACGGAACACTGAAGCTTTCTTT
CASSRGRRNTEAFF
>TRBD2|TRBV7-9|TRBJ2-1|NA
TGTGCCAGCAGCCCGACCGGGGGGATCTACAATGAGCAGTTCTTC
CASSPTGGIYNEQFF
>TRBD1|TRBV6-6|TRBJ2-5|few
TGTGCCAGCAGCCGAGACAGGGAGAGGGTGGAGACCCAGTACTTC
CASSRDRERVETQYF
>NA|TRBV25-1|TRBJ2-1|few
TGTGCCAGCAGTGATCGACAAACACGGTACAATGAGCAGTTCTTC
CASSDRQTRYNEQFF
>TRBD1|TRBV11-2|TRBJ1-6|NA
TGTGCCAGCAGCTCTGGCCCCTACAGGGGAGGATATTCACCCCTCCACTTT
CASSSGPYRGGYSPLHF
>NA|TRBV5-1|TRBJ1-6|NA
TGCGCCAGCAGCCTAAGGACCACGTCGGAATCACCCCTCCACTTT
CASSLRTTSESPLHF
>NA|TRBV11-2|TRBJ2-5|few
TGTGCCAGCAGCCGAGGGCTAAAATCCGGGACCCAAGAGACCCAGTACTTC
CASSRGLKSGTQETQYF
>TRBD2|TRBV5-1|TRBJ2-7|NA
TGCGCCAGCAGCTTGGCCGGTGGACTAGACGAGCAGTACTTC
CASSLAGGLDEQYF
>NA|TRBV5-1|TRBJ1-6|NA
TGCGCCAGCAGCACCCCCGAGTTGGGGTGTAATAATTCACCCCTCCACTTT
CASSTPELGCNNSPLHF
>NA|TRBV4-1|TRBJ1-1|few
TGCGCCAGCAGCTCACGGGAGGTCACTGAAGCTTTCTTT
CASSSREVTEAFF
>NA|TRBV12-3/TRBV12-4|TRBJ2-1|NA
TGTGCCAGCAGTTTGAGGTTACCGAGCGATGAGCAGTTCTTC
CASSLRLPSDEQFF
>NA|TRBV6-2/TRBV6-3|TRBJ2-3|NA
TGTGCCAGTAGTCGGGCGGGTGCCGCGAATACGCAGTATTTT
CASSRAGAANTQYF
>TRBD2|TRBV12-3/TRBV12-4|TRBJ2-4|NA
TGTGCCAGCAGTTTCCATCCAGCGGGGATCAACATTCAGTACTTC
CASSFHPAGINIQYF
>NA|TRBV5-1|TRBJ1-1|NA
TGCGCCAGCACCCCCCAGTCCTCGAACACTGATGCTTTCTTT
CASTPQSSNTDAFF
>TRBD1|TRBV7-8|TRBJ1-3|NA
TGTGCCAGCAGCTTAGGGACAGGAGCCTCTGGAAACACCATATATTTT
CASSLGTGASGNTIYF
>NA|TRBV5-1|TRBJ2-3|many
TGCGCCAGCAGCTTCCCGGGGGGCACAGATACGCAGTATTTT
CASSFPGGTDTQYF
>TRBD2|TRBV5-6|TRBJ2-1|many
TGTGCCAGCAGCTCCCAACTAGCGGGGGCGCTACGGGTCAATGAGCAGTTCTTC
CASSSQLAGALRVNEQFF
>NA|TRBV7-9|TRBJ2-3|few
TGTGCCAGCAGCCCCCTCCGCGGAGCAGATACGCAGTATTTT
CASSPLRGADTQYF
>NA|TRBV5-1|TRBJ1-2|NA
TGCGCCAGCAGCTTTAACGACGGGAACTATGGCTACACCTTC
CASSFNDGNYGYTF
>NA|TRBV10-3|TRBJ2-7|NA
TGTGCCATCAGTGAGGGACTGTCCTACGAGCAGTACTTC
CAISEGLSYEQYF
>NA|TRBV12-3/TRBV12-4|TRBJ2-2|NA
TGTGCCAGCAGTTTCTGGGGGGCCGGGGAGCTGTTTTTT
CASSFWGAGELFF
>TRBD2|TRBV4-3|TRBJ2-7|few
TGCGCCAGCAGCCAACTCCTAGCGGGGGGCTCCTACGAGCAGTACTTC
CASSQLLAGGSYEQYF
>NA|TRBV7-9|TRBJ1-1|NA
TGTGCCAGCAGCCCCATGTCGGGGTACACTGAAGCTTTCTTT
CASSPMSGYTEAFF
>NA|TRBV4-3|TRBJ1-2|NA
TGCGCCAGCAGCCAAGAGAGGGCCCTTGACTACACCTTC
CASSQERALDYTF
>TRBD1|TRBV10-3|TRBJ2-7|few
TGTGCCATCAGGGACAGGGGAGGCTCCTACGAGCAGTACTTC
CAIRDRGGSYEQYF
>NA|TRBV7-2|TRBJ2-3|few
TGTGCCAGCAGCCCAAACAGGGTCGGCACAGATACGCAGTATTTT
CASSPNRVGTDTQYF
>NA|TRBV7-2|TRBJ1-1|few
TGTGCCAGCAGCTTAGCCACAGAAAACACTGAAGCTTTCTTT
CASSLATENTEAFF
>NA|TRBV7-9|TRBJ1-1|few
TGTGCCAGCAGCCTACTTGGGGGATCTTCTGAAGCTTTCTTT
CASSLLGGSSEAFF
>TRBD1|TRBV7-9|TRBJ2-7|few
TGTGCCAGCACTGGGGGAACAGGGGCCAGCTCCTACGAGCAGTACTTC
CASTGGTGASSYEQYF
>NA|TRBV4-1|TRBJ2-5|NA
TGCGCCAGCAGCCAAGCATTGGTAGGGGGTGAGACCCAGTACTTC
CASSQALVGGETQYF
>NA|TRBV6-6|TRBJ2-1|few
TGTGCCAGCAGTGTGCAGAACTCGGTTTATGAGCAGTTCTTC
CASSVQNSVYEQFF